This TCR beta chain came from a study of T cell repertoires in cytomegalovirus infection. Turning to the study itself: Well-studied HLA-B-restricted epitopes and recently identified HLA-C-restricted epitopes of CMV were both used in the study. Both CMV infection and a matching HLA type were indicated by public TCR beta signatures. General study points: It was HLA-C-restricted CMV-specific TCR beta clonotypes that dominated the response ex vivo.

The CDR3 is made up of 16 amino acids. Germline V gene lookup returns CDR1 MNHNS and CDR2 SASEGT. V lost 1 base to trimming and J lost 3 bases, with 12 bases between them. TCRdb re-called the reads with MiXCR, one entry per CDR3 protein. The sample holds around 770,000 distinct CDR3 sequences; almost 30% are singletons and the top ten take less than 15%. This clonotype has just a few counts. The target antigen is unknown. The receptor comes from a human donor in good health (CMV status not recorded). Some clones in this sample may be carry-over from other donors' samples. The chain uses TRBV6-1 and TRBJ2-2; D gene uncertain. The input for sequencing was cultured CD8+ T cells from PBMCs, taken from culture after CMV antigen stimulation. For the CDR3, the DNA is TGTGCCAGCAGTGAAGAGGGCCCTTTATACACCGGGGAGCTGTTTTTT. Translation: CASSEEGPLYTGELFF.